This paragraph reports one T cell receptor beta chain. Antigen: not known. The data originate from a study of T cell repertoires in cytomegalovirus infection. Study-wide background: Indications came from public TCR beta signatures; they pointed to CMV infection and to a matching HLA type. General study findings and limits: In two of eight donors, the top clonotype was HLA-C-restricted CMV-specific.

The V gene's germline CDR1 is MNHEY and CDR2 SMNVEV (reference sequence). The V end lost 5 bases, the J end lost 2 bases, and 10 bases lay between the germline ends. This CDR3 region has 13 residues. TCRdb itself ran the reads through MiXCR, one entry per CDR3 protein. This sample has about 470,000 distinct CDR3 sequences, with about two fifths found just once. The chain uses TRBV27 and TRBJ2-7; TRBD1 is a possible D gene (5 bases). Specimen: cultured PBMCs, collected from culture after CMV antigen stimulation. This receptor was identified in a human donor in good health (CMV status not recorded). Some clones in this sample may be carry-over from other donors' samples. Written as DNA, the CDR3 is TGTGCCAGCAGTCTGCGACAGACCTACGAGCAGTACTTC. This sequence encodes CASSLRQTYEQYF.